This TCR beta chain was documented in a study of shared clonotypes between healthy human individuals. Study background: Donors, aged 18 to 49, were a couple of women and three men.

Sequenced by immunoSEQ multiplex PCR; TCRdb stores in-frame clones only, minus some. The profile covers around 1,900,000 clones, with 90% to 95% appearing a single time and around 1.7% taken by the ten largest. This clone appeared once. Naive CD8 isolation took CD45RO-negative cells positively selected for CCR7 and excluded terminally differentiated effector memory CD45RA+ cells. This CDR3 contains 18 residues. Germline V gene lookup returns CDR1 WSHSY and CDR2 SAAADI. Trimming took off 6 bases at V and 3 bases at J, with 24 bases between the two ends. J is TRBJ2-1 and V is TRBV10-2; D may match TRBD1 or TRBD2 (6 bases each). Source material: naive CD8+ T cells from PBMCs. This sequence was found in a young man in good health. Some clones in this sample may be carry-over from other donors' samples. Written as DNA, the CDR3 is TGCGCCAGCAGCGAGATCCTTCCGGGGGCGGGACTCTACAATGAGCAGTTCTTC. As protein: CASSEILPGAGLYNEQFF.